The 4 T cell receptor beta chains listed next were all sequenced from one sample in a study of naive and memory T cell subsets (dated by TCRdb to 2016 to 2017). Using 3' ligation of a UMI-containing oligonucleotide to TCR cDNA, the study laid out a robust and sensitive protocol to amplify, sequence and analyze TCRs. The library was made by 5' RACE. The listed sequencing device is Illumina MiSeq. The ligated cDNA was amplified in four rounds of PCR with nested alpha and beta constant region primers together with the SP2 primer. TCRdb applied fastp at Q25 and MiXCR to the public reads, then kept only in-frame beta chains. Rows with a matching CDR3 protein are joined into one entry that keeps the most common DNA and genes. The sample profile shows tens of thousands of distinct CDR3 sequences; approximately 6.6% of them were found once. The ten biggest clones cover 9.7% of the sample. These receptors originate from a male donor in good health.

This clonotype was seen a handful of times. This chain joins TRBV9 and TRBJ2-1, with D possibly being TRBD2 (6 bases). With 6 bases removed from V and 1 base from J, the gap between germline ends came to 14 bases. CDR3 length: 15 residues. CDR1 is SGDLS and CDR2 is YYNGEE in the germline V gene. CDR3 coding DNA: TGTGCCAGCACCGCGGGGACTCAATCCTACAATGAGCAGTTCTTC. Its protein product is CASTAGTQSYNEQFF.

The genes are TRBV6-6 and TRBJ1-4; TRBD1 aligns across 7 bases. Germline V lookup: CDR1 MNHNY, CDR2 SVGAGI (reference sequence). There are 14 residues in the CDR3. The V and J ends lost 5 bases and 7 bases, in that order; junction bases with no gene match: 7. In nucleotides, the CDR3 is TGTGCCAGCAGTCTCGACAGGGCGGGTGAAAAACTGTTTTTT. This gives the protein CASSLDRAGEKLFF.

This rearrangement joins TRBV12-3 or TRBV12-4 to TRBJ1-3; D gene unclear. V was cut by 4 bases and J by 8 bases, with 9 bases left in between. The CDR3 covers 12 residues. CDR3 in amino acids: CASSSGLDTIYF. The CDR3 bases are TGTGCCAGCAGTTCGGGTTTGGACACCATATATTTT.

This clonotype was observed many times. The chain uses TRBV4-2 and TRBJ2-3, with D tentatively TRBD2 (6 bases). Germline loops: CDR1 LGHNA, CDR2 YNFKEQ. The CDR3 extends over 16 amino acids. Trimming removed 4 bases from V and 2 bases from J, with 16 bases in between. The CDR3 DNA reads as TGTGCCAGCAGCCGAGCGGAGGGGTGGGTCACAGATACGCAGTATTTT. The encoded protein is CASSRAEGWVTDTQYF.